These T cell receptor beta chains were read from a single sample in a study of blood T cell repertoires in COVID-19. The method was immunoSEQ multiplex PCR; TCRdb's version includes in-frame clones alone and lacks a portion of them. Seen here are 100,000 to 120,000 clones, around 86% observed once, and the top ten hold 30% to 45%. Sequencing was performed on peripheral blood. These receptors were obtained from a man older than 75 with acute or convalescent COVID-19. The conserved cysteine and the conserved F or W are not part of the CDR3 here.

>TRBV3-1/TRBV3-2|13
ASSRLGGYQETQY
>TRBV16|11
ASSDRGNQPQH
>TRBV7-2|14
ASSLARGGRNNEQF
>TRBV28|11
ASRRQVSYEQY
>TRBV7-3|13
ASSFGTSGTGELF
>TRBV5-6|12
ASSRQHATDTQY
>TRBV7-2|13
ASSLGRGSYNEQF
>TRBV5-1|12
ASSLGQGLETQY
>TRBV11-2|12
ASSAHRANTEAF
>TRBV7-9|13
ASSNERWATYEQY
>TRBV4-1|14
ASSQGQGGGNTEAF
>TRBV28|13
ASRATGGAGQPQH
>TRBV29-1|10
SISSGGQPQH
>TRBV28|13
ASSLGTSGAYEQY
>TRBV6-5|12
ASRARDRAGEQY
>TRBV10-3|14
AISEFGLGGGNTIY
>TRBV2|12
ASSPKTGKDGQY
>TRBV5-6|12
ASSRGLSGNTIY
>TRBV20-1|13
SASGRGRGNEKLF
>TRBV29-1|11
SVTETGAQTQY
>TRBV11-2|13
ASSLRLAGLREQF
>TRBV5-1|13
ASSGSGGLYNEQF
>TRBV6-5|12
ASSRTQRHEKLF
>TRBV7-3|13
ASSLNPGVDTEAF
>TRBV30|13
AWSASGTYNSPLH
>TRBV11-2|13
ASSLELAGAREQY
>TRBV28|10
ASSPGQGRPF
>TRBV5-8|12
ASSLELAGDEQY
>TRBV5-1|13
ASSPPLRSSYEQY
>TRBV3-1/TRBV3-2|12
ASSRTGGAGGYT
>TRBV30|13
AWRTPGTGNYGYT
>TRBV11-1|11
ASSPDRNQPQH
>TRBV6-5|13
ASSYGSSGANVLT
>TRBV28|15
ASSRPLTGGKTGELF
>TRBV29-1|11
SAGDRYNQPQH
>TRBV11-2|11
ASSLELLYEQY
>TRBV28|16
ASSFVGLPSQMNTEAF
>TRBV7-8|11
ASSLSQNNEQF
>TRBV7-8|11
ASSLERSREQY
>TRBV18|13
ASSHGQGDTGELF
>TRBV18|12
ASSRLAISYEQY
>TRBV24-1|12
ATSEGLPANEQF
>TRBV29-1|13
SVDSSGRGRETQY
>TRBV5-4|14
ASSLGASGSTDTQY
>TRBV28|12
ASSLAQGIQPQH
>TRBV7-9|14
ASSSGQGGKNTEAF
>TRBV7-3|11
ARGSPGTGELF
>TRBV18|11
ASSPGSGNTIY
>TRBV5-1|11
ASSLSRAYEQY
>TRBV2|13
ASSFSGQMNTEAF
>TRBV15|13
ATSREGTAIEKLF
>TRBV7-9|12
ASSPGTGVHEQY
>TRBV18|12
ASTPRGDIWGYT
>TRBV18|12
ASSLLQGAGELF